The rows below give T cell receptor beta chains drawn from one sample of a study of response to subunit inactivated influenza vaccine. One entry per CDR3 protein, called by TCRdb with MiXCR from the RT-PCR reads. The sample consists of hundreds of thousands of distinct CDR3 sequences, approximately 16% of them appearing once. This specimen was CD4+ T cells sorted from PBMCs, taken around 25 months after vaccination. The origin of the receptors is a man aged 50-75 years who received an inactivated influenza vaccine. Both conserved end residues are trimmed from each CDR3. Not every row has a clone size; where given, it reads once, few, many or a size class.

v_call,clone_size,cdr3_aa
TRBV20-1,few,SASRLLAGVPNEQF
TRBV12-3/TRBV12-4,many,ASSFGGNTGELF
TRBV7-2,NA,ASSDERSYT
TRBV5-6,few,ASRRDRGRYEQY
TRBV7-2,few,ASSLLSGIDTQY
TRBV12-3/TRBV12-4,NA,ASSPRGGGWSPLH
TRBV12-3/TRBV12-4,many,ASSSGLVFGTQY
TRBV5-1,few,ASSPTGTGGTGELF
TRBV4-3,NA,ASSQDRGGGSSPLH
TRBV11-2,few,ASSRRGEWANVLT
TRBV2,few,ASRNSQALNTDTQY
TRBV27,many,ASSDRPSYGYT
TRBV20-1,few,SARVRPRETQY
TRBV18,few,ASSLQGIDQPQH
TRBV18,NA,ATTTLNTGELF
TRBV7-3,NA,ASSPQGGGYNEQF
TRBV4-1,few,ASSQFNRGLYGYT
TRBV7-2,many,ASSPEKGGYQPQH
TRBV6-4,NA,ASSASGGGTDTQY
TRBV4-2,many,ASSQDRDRSALH
TRBV20-1,few,SAVGAGTDTQY
TRBV5-1,NA,ASSLLGSGYEQY